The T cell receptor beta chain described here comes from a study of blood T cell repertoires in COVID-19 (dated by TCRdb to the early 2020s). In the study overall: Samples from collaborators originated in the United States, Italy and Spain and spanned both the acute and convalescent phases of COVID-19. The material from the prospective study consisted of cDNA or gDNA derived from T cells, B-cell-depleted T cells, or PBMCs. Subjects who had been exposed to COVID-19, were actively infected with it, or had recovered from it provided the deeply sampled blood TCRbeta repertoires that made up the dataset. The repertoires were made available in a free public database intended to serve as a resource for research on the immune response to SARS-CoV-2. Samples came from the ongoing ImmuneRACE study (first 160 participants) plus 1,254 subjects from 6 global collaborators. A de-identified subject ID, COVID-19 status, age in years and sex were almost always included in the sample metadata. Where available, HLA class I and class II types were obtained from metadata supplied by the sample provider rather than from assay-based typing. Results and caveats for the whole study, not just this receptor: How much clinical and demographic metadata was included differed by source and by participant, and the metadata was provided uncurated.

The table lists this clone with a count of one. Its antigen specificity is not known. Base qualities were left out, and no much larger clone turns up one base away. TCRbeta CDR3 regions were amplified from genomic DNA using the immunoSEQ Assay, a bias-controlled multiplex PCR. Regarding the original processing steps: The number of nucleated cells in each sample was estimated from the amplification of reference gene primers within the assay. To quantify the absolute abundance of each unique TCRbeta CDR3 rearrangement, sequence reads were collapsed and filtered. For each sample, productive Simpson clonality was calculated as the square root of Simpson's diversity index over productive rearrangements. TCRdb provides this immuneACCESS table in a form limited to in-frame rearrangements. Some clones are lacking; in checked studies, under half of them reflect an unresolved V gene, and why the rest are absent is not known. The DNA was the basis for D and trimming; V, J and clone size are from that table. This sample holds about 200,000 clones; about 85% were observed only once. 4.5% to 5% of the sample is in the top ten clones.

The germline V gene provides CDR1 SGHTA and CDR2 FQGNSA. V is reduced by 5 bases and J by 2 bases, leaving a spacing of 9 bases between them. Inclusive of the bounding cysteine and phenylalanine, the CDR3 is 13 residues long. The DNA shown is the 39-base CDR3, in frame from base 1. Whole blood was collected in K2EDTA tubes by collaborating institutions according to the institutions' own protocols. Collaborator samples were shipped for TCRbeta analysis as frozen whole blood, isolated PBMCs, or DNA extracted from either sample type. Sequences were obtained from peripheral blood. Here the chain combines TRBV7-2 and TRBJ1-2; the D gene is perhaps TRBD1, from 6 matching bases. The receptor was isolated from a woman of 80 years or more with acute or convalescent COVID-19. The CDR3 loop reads CASSPQGNYGYTF. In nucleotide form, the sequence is TGTGCCAGCAGCCCTCAGGGGAACTATGGCTACACCTTC.